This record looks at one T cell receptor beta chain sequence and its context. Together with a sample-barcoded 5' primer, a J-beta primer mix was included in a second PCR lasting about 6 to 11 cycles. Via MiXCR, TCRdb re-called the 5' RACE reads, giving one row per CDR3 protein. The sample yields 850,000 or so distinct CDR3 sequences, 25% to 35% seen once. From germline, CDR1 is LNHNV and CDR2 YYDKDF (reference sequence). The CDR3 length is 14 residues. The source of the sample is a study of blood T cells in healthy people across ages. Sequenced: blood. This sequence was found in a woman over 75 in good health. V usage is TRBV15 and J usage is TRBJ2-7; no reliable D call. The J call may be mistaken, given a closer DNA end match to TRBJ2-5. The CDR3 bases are TGTGCCACCAGCAGCTCCAAAGCTACGGAGACCCAGTACTTC. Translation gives CATSSSKATETQYF.